The 30 T cell receptor beta chains reported below all come from one sample, sequenced in a study of graft-versus-host responses after intestinal transplantation. Here immunoSEQ multiplex PCR was the method, and the copy in TCRdb shows in-frame clones only, minus some. Seen here are about 94,000 clones, roughly 90% observed once, and the top ten hold around 0.49%. No antigens are known for them. Source: unstimulated CD8+ T cells sorted from spleen or lymph node cells, taken before intestinal transplant. The origin of the receptors is a human donor who received an intestinal transplant.

The chain couples TRBV4-1 to TRBJ1-5, with TRBD1 as a possible D gene (5 bases). Germline CDR1 reads MGHRA; CDR2 reads YSYEKL. Trimming shortened V by 1 base and J by 5 bases, and 6 bases separated the two germline ends. CDR3 length: 13 residues. CDR3 sequence: CASSQGGDQPQHF. The CDR3 DNA reads as TGCGCCAGCAGCCAAGGGGGGGATCAGCCCCAGCATTTT.

V usage is TRBV7-9 and J usage is TRBJ2-7; the match to TRBD2 covers 10 bases. V shed 3 bases and J 6 bases; nucleotides not matched to a gene: 8. The CDR3 is 15 amino acids. Per germline, CDR1 SEHNR and CDR2 FQNEAQ (reference sequence). The CDR3 DNA is TGTGCCAGCAGCTTGATCCTAGCGGGAGAGGGCGAGCAGTACTTC. Amino acid sequence: CASSLILAGEGEQYF.

The J gene is TRBJ2-6, the V gene TRBV5-5; no reliable D call. Germline V gives CDR1 SGHKS, CDR2 YYEKEE (reference sequence). The CDR3 totals 18 residues. The germline V and J ends were trimmed by 1 base and 0 bases, with 14 bases remaining between them. CDR3 DNA sequence: TGTGCCAGCAGCTTGTTTCTTCCGCGTTTCTCTGGGGCCAACGTCCTGACTTTC. As protein: CASSLFLPRFSGANVLTF.

The J gene is TRBJ2-1, the V gene TRBV19; the match to TRBD1 covers 11 bases. Losses at the gene ends were 5 bases for V and 5 bases for J; bases not matched to a gene: 5. The CDR3 has 15 residues. Germline CDR1 is LNHDA and CDR2 is SQIVND (reference sequence). Here the CDR3 reads CASSLGTGGNNEQFF. CDR3 bases: TGTGCCAGTAGTCTTGGGACAGGGGGGAACAATGAGCAGTTCTTC.

The CDR3: CASSIGTSPGNEQFF. In nucleotides, the CDR3 is TGTGCCAGTAGTATAGGGACTTCCCCCGGCAATGAGCAGTTCTTC. V and J are TRBV19 and TRBJ2-1; perhaps TRBD2 as D (5 bases). V was cut by 1 base and J by 6 bases, with 13 bases left in between. The CDR3 spans 15 residues. The germline CDR1 and CDR2 sequences are LNHDA and SQIVND (reference sequence).

The V and J genes are TRBV7-2 and TRBJ2-1; TRBD2 is a possible D gene (7 bases). CDR1 and CDR2 from the germline V gene are SGHTA and FQGNSA. Trimming took off 4 bases at V and 10 bases at J, with 14 bases between the two ends. The CDR3 is made up of 13 amino acids. The CDR3 DNA is TGTGCCAGCAGCTACACCCGGGGGGCAGAGCAGTTCTTC. Translated: CASSYTRGAEQFF.

In nucleotides, the CDR3 is TGTGCCAGCAGCTACGGACAGGGGGCCTACGAGCAGTACTTC. Its translation: CASSYGQGAYEQYF. The rearrangement joins TRBV11-2 to TRBJ2-7; 10 bases are shared with TRBD1. The germline V gene has CDR1 SGHAT and CDR2 FQNNGV. CDR3 length equals 14 residues. V lost 4 bases, J lost 2 bases, and 2 bases stayed unmatched.

The table lists this clone with a count of one. The chain is built from TRBV4-1 and TRBJ2-5; D uncertain. V was clipped by 0 bases and J by 2 bases, with 7 bases between them. The CDR3 totals 14 residues. The germline gives CDR1 MGHRA, CDR2 YSYEKL. CDR3 residues: CASSQELRQETQYF. The CDR3 DNA reads as TGCGCCAGCAGCCAAGAACTGAGACAAGAGACCCAGTACTTC.

J is TRBJ1-5 and V is TRBV4-1, with D unclear. The V gene's germline CDR1 is MGHRA and CDR2 YSYEKL. CDR3 length: 15 amino acids. Deletions cut 0 bases from V and 5 bases from J, with 11 bases between. The CDR3 reads CASSQDGDFYQPQHF. The CDR3 DNA follows: TGCGCCAGCAGCCAAGACGGGGATTTCTATCAGCCCCAGCATTTT.

The gene calls are TRBV5-1 and TRBJ2-7; D is possibly TRBD2 (5 bases). This CDR3 has 13 amino acids. Trimming removed 7 bases from V and 4 bases from J, with 15 bases in between. Germline CDR1 and CDR2: SGHRS and YFSETQ. CDR3 residues: CASLLRVPYEQYF. The CDR3 DNA is TGCGCCAGCTTGCTGAGGGTACCTTACGAGCAGTACTTC. The whole variable domain, filled in from reference TRBV5-1 and TRBJ2-7, reads KAGVTQTPRYLIKTRGQQVTLSCSPISGHRSVSWYQQTPGQGLQFLFEYFSETQRNKGNFPGRFSGRQFSNSRSEMNVSTLELGDSALYLCASLLRVPYEQYFGPGTRLTVT.

The chain links TRBV15 to TRBJ2-3; 13 bases align to TRBD2. The germline V gene has CDR1 LNHNV and CDR2 YYDKDF (reference sequence). The junction had 7 bases not matched to a gene; V was cut back by 5 bases and J by 5 bases. The CDR3 loop spans 16 amino acids. CDR3 amino acids: CATSQGLAGAGDTQYF. The CDR3 nucleotides are TGTGCCACCAGCCAAGGACTAGCGGGAGCGGGAGATACGCAGTATTTT. Looking up the rest from reference TRBV15 and TRBJ2-3 gives the full variable domain: DAMVIQNPRYQVTQFGKPVTLSCSQTLNHNVMYWYQQKSSQAPKLLFHYYDKDFNNEADTPDNFQSRRPNTSFCFLDIRSPGLGDTAMYLCATSQGLAGAGDTQYFGPGTRLTVL.

In nucleotides, the CDR3 is TGCGCCAGCAGACTCGCCACAGGGGACACCGGGGAGCTGTTTTTT. Its protein product is CASRLATGDTGELFF. This chain uses TRBV5-1 with TRBJ2-2; TRBD1 agrees at 7 bases. The germline CDR1 and CDR2 sequences are SGHRS and YFSETQ. V was pared by 5 bases and J by 3 bases, with 7 bases of the junction left unmatched. This CDR3 is 15 amino acids long.

V and J are TRBV7-2 and TRBJ2-7; 7 positions match TRBD2. V dropped 3 bases and J dropped 3; count of bases not matched to a gene: 8. CDR3 size: 15 residues. Per germline, CDR1 SGHTA and CDR2 FQGNSA. DNA of the CDR3: TGTGCCAGCAGCTTGCGAGGGACTACCAACTACGAGCAGTACTTC. Translated: CASSLRGTTNYEQYF.

This sequence joins TRBV7-8 and TRBJ1-2, with D maybe TRBD1 (6 bases). V dropped 1 base and J dropped 2 bases, with 14 bases sitting between them. This CDR3 is built from 16 residues. Germline V gene lookup returns CDR1 SGHVS and CDR2 FQNEAQ. This CDR3 reads CASSLEWGRGNYGYTF. As DNA, the CDR3 is TGTGCCAGCAGCTTAGAGTGGGGCAGGGGAAACTATGGCTACACCTTC.

The J gene is TRBJ2-7, the V gene TRBV5-6; 7 nucleotides line up with TRBD2. Germline CDR1 and CDR2: SGHDT and YYEEEE. The J segment lost 4 bases and the V segment lost 2 bases, leaving 6 bases of the junction unmatched. The CDR3 covers 14 residues. In DNA form, the CDR3 reads TGTGCCAGCAGCTTCCTAGCGGCCCCTTACGAGCAGTACTTC. Its translation is CASSFLAAPYEQYF.

The chain links TRBV9 to TRBJ2-5, with 9 bases lining up with TRBD1. The J segment lost 5 bases and the V segment lost 2 bases, leaving 4 bases of the junction unmatched. The germline CDR1 and CDR2 sequences are SGDLS and YYNGEE. The CDR3 extends over 14 amino acids. CDR3 amino acids: CASSVTGGWETQYF. In DNA, the CDR3 is TGTGCCAGCAGCGTCACAGGGGGCTGGGAGACCCAGTACTTC. Together with reference TRBV9 and TRBJ2-5, the CDR3 gives the full variable domain: DSGVTQTPKHLITATGQRVTLRCSPRSGDLSVYWYQQSLDQGLQFLIQYYNGEERAKGNILERFSAQQFPDLHSELNLSSLELGDSALYFCASSVTGGWETQYFGPGTRLLVL.

The V and J genes are TRBV2 and TRBJ2-1; TRBD2 matches 11 bases. Germline CDR1 SNHLY, CDR2 FYNNEI. The CDR3 consists of 19 residues. J was trimmed by 4 bases and V by 9 bases; bases with no gene match: 20. The CDR3 nucleotides are TGTGCCAGTGGGATCTGGGGTCCCCTAGGGACTAGCGGTTACAATGAGCAGTTCTTC. It codes for CASGIWGPLGTSGYNEQFF.

The chain recombines TRBV5-4 with TRBJ2-5; TRBD2 matches 9 bases. The CDR3 has 16 amino acids. V gave up 0 bases and J gave up 5 bases; unmatched junction bases: 8. Germline-derived CDR1 and CDR2 are SGHNT and YYREEE (reference sequence). The CDR3 here is CASSLVGGGAVETQYF. Here the CDR3 DNA reads TGTGCCAGCAGCTTGGTAGGCGGGGGGGCCGTGGAGACCCAGTACTTC.

The V gene is TRBV4-2, the J gene TRBJ1-1; D may be TRBD1 (6 bases). The CDR3 sequence is 13 residues long. With 1 base removed from V and 7 bases from J, the gap between germline ends came to 10 bases. Germline V gene lookup returns CDR1 LGHNA and CDR2 YNFKEQ. The CDR3 DNA follows: TGTGCCAGCAGCCAAGGAGGGGGAAATGAAGCTTTCTTT. This sequence encodes CASSQGGGNEAFF.

The chain is built from TRBV7-8 and TRBJ1-5; possibly TRBD1 for D (6 bases). Germline V lookup: CDR1 SGHVS, CDR2 FQNEAQ. The CDR3 has 21 amino acids. V was trimmed by 5 bases and J by 2 bases, leaving 31 bases between them. CDR3 bases: TGTGCCAGCAGCAAAAAAATTGGGAGCGCGGCAGGGGCGATCGGCAATCAGCCCCAGCATTTT. This encodes CASSKKIGSAAGAIGNQPQHF.

This chain links TRBV4-1 with TRBJ1-2, with 7 bases that match TRBD1. Trimming cost V 4 bases and J 0 bases; bases outside gene matches: 5. The CDR3 extends over 15 amino acids. CDR1 and CDR2 (germline): MGHRA, YSYEKL. This chain's CDR3 is CASSPGTVSNYGYTF. The CDR3 DNA is TGCGCCAGCAGCCCCGGGACAGTCTCTAACTATGGCTACACCTTC.

The chain is built from TRBV28 and TRBJ1-2, with 8 bases matching TRBD1. The CDR3 length is 15 residues. V was pared by 3 bases and J by 3 bases, with 6 bases of the junction left unmatched. CDR1 and CDR2 from the germline V gene are MDHEN and SYDVKM. Here the CDR3 DNA reads TGTGCCAGCAGTTTGCTCGAGACAGGGGACTATGGCTACACCTTC. It codes for CASSLLETGDYGYTF.

This sequence joins TRBV6-5 and TRBJ1-5; D may be TRBD1 (6 bases). Germline V gene sequence: CDR1 MNHEY, CDR2 SVGAGI. CDR3 size: 15 residues. V was trimmed by 4 bases and J by 4 bases, leaving 14 bases between them. CDR3 in DNA: TGTGCCAGCAGTTCCAGAAGGACAGATAATCAGCCCCAGCATTTT. It is translated as CASSSRRTDNQPQHF.

The count of this clone is one. The V call is TRBV6-5, the J call TRBJ2-5; 7 nucleotides align to TRBD1. The J call is uncertain, as TRBJ2-7 better fits the DNA end. The CDR3 covers 14 residues. Germline CDR1 reads MNHEY; CDR2 reads SVGAGI. CDR3 amino acids: CASSYRGQYGEQYF. In nucleotides, the CDR3 is TGTGCCAGCAGTTACAGGGGGCAATACGGCGAGCAGTACTTC.

The rearrangement uses TRBV2 and TRBJ1-1; 7 positions match TRBD1. Germline V gene lookup returns CDR1 SNHLY and CDR2 FYNNEI. Trimming cost V 5 bases and J 7 bases; bases outside gene matches: 7. The CDR3 contains 13 residues. This chain's CDR3 is CASSFRQGDEAFF. The CDR3 DNA sequence: TGTGCCAGCAGTTTTAGACAGGGTGATGAAGCTTTCTTT.

This chain joins TRBV6-1 and TRBJ1-2; TRBD1 matches at 7 bases. This CDR3 is built from 13 residues. The germline V gene has CDR1 MNHNS and CDR2 SASEGT. V lost 2 bases to trimming and J lost 4 bases; unmatched junction nucleotides: 1. The CDR3 here is CASSEPGGYGYTF. Written as DNA, the CDR3 is TGTGCCAGCAGTGAACCAGGGGGCTATGGCTACACCTTC.

The chain joins TRBV5-4 to TRBJ2-1, with 10 nucleotides matching TRBD1. The CDR3 runs 14 residues. V lost 8 bases to trimming and J lost 3 bases; unmatched junction nucleotides: 5. From germline, CDR1 is SGHNT and CDR2 YYREEE (reference sequence). The CDR3 DNA follows: TGTGCCAGTGGACAGGGGGAGGGCTACAATGAGCAGTTCTTC. Translated, it gives CASGQGEGYNEQFF.

J is TRBJ2-3 and V is TRBV6-4; 9 bases are shared with TRBD2. The CDR3 is made up of 14 amino acids. The J segment lost 6 bases and the V segment lost 1 base, leaving 2 bases of the junction unmatched. Per germline, CDR1 MRHNA and CDR2 SNTAGT. The CDR3 here is CASSDLAGVDTQYF. CDR3 in DNA: TGTGCCAGCAGTGACTTAGCGGGGGTCGATACGCAGTATTTT.

J is TRBJ1-1 and V is TRBV28; maybe TRBD1 (5 bases). Trimming removed 2 bases at V and 5 bases at J, with 12 bases between. In germline, CDR1 is MDHEN, CDR2 SYDVKM. The CDR3 runs to 14 residues. The CDR3 coding sequence is TGTGCCAGCAGTTTAGGTTTTGGGGGGACTGAAGCTTTCTTT. Its translation: CASSLGFGGTEAFF.

This chain joins TRBV13 and TRBJ2-7; a weak D match, TRBD1 (6 bases). The V gene's germline CDR1 is PRHDT and CDR2 FYEKMQ (reference sequence). V was pared by 2 bases and J by 2 bases, with 13 bases between. This CDR3 is built from 15 residues. CDR3 region: CASSLRQGSAYEQYF. In DNA form, the CDR3 reads TGTGCCAGCAGCTTAAGGCAGGGGTCGGCCTACGAGCAGTACTTC.